The 8 T cell receptor beta chains given below trace back to one sample, sequenced in a study of blood T cell repertoires in COVID-19. Using immunoSEQ multiplex PCR, the repertoire was profiled, and TCRdb retains in-frame clones only, with some absent. The sample has about 55,000 clones, approximately 90% seen once. The source material was peripheral blood. Source of these receptors: a man aged 35 to 55 with acute or convalescent COVID-19.

In DNA, the CDR3 is TGCGCCACACTAGCGGGAGAAAGGAATGAGCAGTTCTTC. Translated, it gives CATLAGERNEQFF. The rearrangement joins TRBV10-2 to TRBJ2-1, with TRBD2 matching over 11 bases. The CDR3 contains 13 residues. The J segment lost 7 bases and the V segment lost 10 bases, leaving 6 bases of the junction unmatched. Germline V gene sequence: CDR1 WSHSY, CDR2 SAAADI.

The J gene is TRBJ2-3, the V gene TRBV24-1; no firm D call. Per germline, CDR1 KGHDR and CDR2 SFDVKD. The CDR3 has 15 amino acids. The germline V and J ends were trimmed by 3 bases and 0 bases, with 9 bases remaining between them. The CDR3 is CATSDPLTSTDTQYF. The CDR3, as DNA: TGTGCCACCAGTGATCCTCTGACTAGCACAGATACGCAGTATTTT.

The genes are TRBV4-2 and TRBJ1-4, with TRBD1 identical over 9 bases. J was trimmed by 8 bases and V by 0 bases; bases with no gene match: 7. The length of the CDR3 is 16 residues. Per germline, CDR1 LGHNA and CDR2 YNFKEQ. The CDR3: CASSQDSQGATEKLFF. CDR3 nucleotides: TGTGCCAGCAGCCAAGATTCACAGGGGGCGACGGAAAAACTGTTTTTT.

The V gene is TRBV11-2, the J gene TRBJ1-1, with 7 bases aligning to TRBD1. The CDR3 length is 14 residues. Germline CDR1 reads SGHAT; CDR2 reads FQNNGV. The J segment lost 9 bases and the V segment lost 11 bases, leaving 18 bases of the junction unmatched. The CDR3 spells CACALIQGRLKAFF. The CDR3, as DNA: TGTGCCTGCGCCCTAATACAGGGGCGTCTGAAAGCTTTCTTT.

The chain recombines TRBV9 with TRBJ2-7, with D possibly TRBD1 on 5 matching bases. V shed 0 bases and J shed 5 bases, with 6 bases lying between them. CDR3 size: 12 residues. Germline values: CDR1 SGDLS, CDR2 YYNGEE. The CDR3 spells CASSVEGDEQYF. DNA for the CDR3: TGTGCCAGCAGCGTAGAAGGGGACGAGCAGTACTTC.

The V gene is TRBV6-5, the J gene TRBJ1-1; D remains ambiguous. The CDR3 runs to 13 residues. The germline V gene has CDR1 MNHEY and CDR2 SVGAGI. V lost 10 bases and J lost 0, with 12 bases in between. CDR3 DNA sequence: TGTGCCACTCAAGATCAGGTGAACACTGAAGCTTTCTTT. This translates into CATQDQVNTEAFF.

The V and J genes are TRBV3-1 (or the pseudogene TRBV3-2) and TRBJ2-1; D remains unclear. Trimming stripped 4 bases from V and 8 bases from J, with 9 bases between. This CDR3 comprises 12 residues. The germline V gene has CDR1 LGHDT and CDR2 YNNKEL (reference sequence). CDR3 sequence: CASSLRGDEQFF. DNA of the CDR3: TGTGCCAGCAGCCTGCGCGGTGATGAGCAGTTCTTC.

The V gene is TRBV7-2, the J gene TRBJ2-3; 9 bases line up with TRBD1. This CDR3 contains 14 residues. The V and J ends lost 4 bases and 5 bases, in that order; junction bases with no gene match: 4. CDR1 is SGHTA, CDR2 FQGNSA, per germline. CDR3 sequence (DNA): TGTGCCAGCAGCTCGAGACAGGGGGTAGATACGCAGTATTTT. It specifies CASSSRQGVDTQYF.